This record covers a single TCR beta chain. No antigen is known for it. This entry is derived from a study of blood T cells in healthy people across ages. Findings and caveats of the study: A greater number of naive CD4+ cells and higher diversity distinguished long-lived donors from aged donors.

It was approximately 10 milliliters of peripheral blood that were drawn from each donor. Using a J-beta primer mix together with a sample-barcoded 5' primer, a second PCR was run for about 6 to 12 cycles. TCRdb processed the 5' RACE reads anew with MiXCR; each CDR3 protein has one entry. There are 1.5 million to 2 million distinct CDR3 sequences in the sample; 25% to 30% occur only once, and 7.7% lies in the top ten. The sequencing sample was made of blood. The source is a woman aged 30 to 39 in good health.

The CDR3 protein is CATSSRSGANVLTF. In DNA form, the CDR3 reads TGTGCCACCAGCTCTCGTTCTGGGGCCAACGTCCTGACTTTC. The chain couples TRBV15 to TRBJ2-6, with D uncertain. V lost 5 bases, J lost 1 base, and 6 bases lay in between. The CDR3 extends over 14 amino acids. Germline CDR1 reads LNHNV; CDR2 reads YYDKDF (reference sequence).